The T cell receptor (beta chain) described here comes from a study of CD8 T cells in ankylosing spondylitis. CDR1 and CDR2 from the germline V gene are MNHEY and SVGAGI. V was trimmed by 4 bases and J by 0 bases, leaving 12 bases between them. The CDR3 is made up of 15 amino acids. This clonotype showed up just a few times. Its target is unknown. TCRdb redid the calling of the 5' RACE reads with MiXCR, one entry per CDR3 protein. The sample lists 700,000 to 1,000,000 distinct CDR3 sequences, approximately 12% occurring once. Study-level points and caveats: Characteristic of ankylosing spondylitis blood, it appeared, was a TCR beta motif comprising several highly homologous variants. Past research had described some motif variants in reactive arthritis synovial fluid and blood.

This clonotype originated in a male donor with ankylosing spondylitis. The V and J genes are TRBV6-5 and TRBJ1-1; D is uncertain. Sequencing was performed on blood, either unsorted or a sorted T cell fraction (not recorded which). The CDR3 loop reads CASSSEPAVNTEAFF. CDR3 DNA sequence: TGTGCCAGCAGTTCCGAACCTGCGGTGAACACTGAAGCTTTCTTT.